This T cell receptor beta chain was identified during a study of early T cells in non-severe SARS-CoV-2 infection. Across the study: With bulk RNA from unsorted whole blood as input, sequencing yielded unpaired chains.

Trimming cost V 1 base and J 3 bases, with 9 bases left between them. Germline V CDR1 and CDR2: PRHDT, FYEKMQ (reference sequence). The CDR3 is 14 residues long. Each single cDNA molecule received a unique molecular identifier. TCRdb re-called the 5' RACE reads through MiXCR, storing one row per CDR3 protein. The sample has 27,000 or so distinct CDR3 sequences; about 4% are singletons. Concerning this clonotype: What it binds is unknown.

Study conclusions and caveats: Sequences matched to VDJdb favored anti-spike CD8 responses, while private and CD4 specificities were missed.

The sequence came from an adult who was a healthcare worker with PCR-confirmed SARS-CoV-2 infection or an uninfected control (not recorded which). The sample was whole blood. V and J are TRBV13 and TRBJ2-5, with D perhaps matching TRBD1 (6 bases). The CDR3 loop is CASSLEGGKETQYF. CDR3 nucleotide sequence: TGTGCCAGCAGCTTAGAAGGGGGTAAAGAGACCCAGTACTTC.